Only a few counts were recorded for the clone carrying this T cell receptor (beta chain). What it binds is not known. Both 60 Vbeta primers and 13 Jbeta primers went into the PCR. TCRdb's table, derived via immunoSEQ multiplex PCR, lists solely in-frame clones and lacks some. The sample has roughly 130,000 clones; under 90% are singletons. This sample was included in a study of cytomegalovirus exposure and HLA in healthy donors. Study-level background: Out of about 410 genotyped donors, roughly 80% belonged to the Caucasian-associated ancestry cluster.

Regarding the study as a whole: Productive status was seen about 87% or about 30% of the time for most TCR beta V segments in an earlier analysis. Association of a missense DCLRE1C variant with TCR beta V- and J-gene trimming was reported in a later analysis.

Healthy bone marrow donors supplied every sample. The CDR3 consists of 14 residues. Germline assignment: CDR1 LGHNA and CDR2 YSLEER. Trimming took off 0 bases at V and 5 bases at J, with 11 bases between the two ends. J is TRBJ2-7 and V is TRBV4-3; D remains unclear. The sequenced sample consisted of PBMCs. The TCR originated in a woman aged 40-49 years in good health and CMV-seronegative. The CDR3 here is CASSQDLAVNEQYF. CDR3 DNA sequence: TGCGCCAGCAGCCAAGATCTGGCGGTGAACGAGCAGTACTTC.